These 29 T cell receptor beta chains share one sample of origin, sequenced in a study of CD8+CD57+ T cells in acquired aplastic anemia (dated 2018 in TCRdb). For sequencing, an Illumina HiSeq 2000 was employed. Profiling of TCR beta VDJ combinations and CDR3 sequences used genomic DNA as the template. The public reads were reprocessed in TCRdb via fastp at Q25 and MiXCR, keeping in-frame beta chains. Rows matching on CDR3 protein sequence are summarized as one entry with the most common DNA and genes. This sample comprises around 170,000 distinct CDR3 sequences, 50% to 75% of them detected only once. Under 50% of the sample is held by the ten biggest clonotypes. Material: sorted CD4+, CD8+, or CD8+CD57+ T cells (not recorded which) from PBMCs. These receptors all come from a human donor in good health.

This sequence joins TRBV7-9 and TRBJ2-5; D gene uncertain. The germline V and J ends were trimmed by 3 bases and 3 bases, with 14 bases remaining between them. The CDR3 totals 15 residues. CDR1 is SEHNR, CDR2 FQNEAQ, per germline (reference sequence). CDR3 bases: TGTGCCAGCAGCTTTGATCAACAAAGAGAAGAGACCCAGTACTTC. This gives the protein CASSFDQQREETQYF.

A word on this clonotype: A much larger clonotype is one base distant, so this may be a read error. The J gene is TRBJ2-1, the V gene TRBV6-1; the D is unclear. Germline CDR1 MNHNS, CDR2 SASEGT. Trimming took off 3 bases at V and 8 bases at J, with 5 bases between the two ends. The length of the CDR3 is 11 residues. The CDR3 spells CASSDIYEQFF. Here the CDR3 DNA reads TGTGCCAGCAGTGACATTTATGAGCAGTTCTTC.

Only one count was recorded for this clonotype. The rearrangement joins TRBV20-1 to TRBJ1-6, with no clear D. This CDR3 is built from 14 residues. V was cut by 0 bases and J by 10 bases, with 13 bases left in between. The germline V gene encodes CDR1 DFQATT and CDR2 SNEGSKA (reference sequence). As DNA, the CDR3 is TGCAGTGCTAGAGAAGGGAATGGAAACTCACCCCTCCACTTT. Encoded protein: CSAREGNGNSPLHF.

This sequence joins TRBV6-4 and TRBJ2-3, with 9 bases aligning to TRBD1. The V gene's germline CDR1 is MRHNA and CDR2 SNTAGT. V was pared by 8 bases and J by 4 bases, with 10 bases of the junction left unmatched. This CDR3 comprises 15 residues. The CDR3: CASSPDRGGSDTQYF. The CDR3 region has the DNA TGTGCCAGCTCGCCCGACAGGGGGGGTTCAGATACGCAGTATTTT.

The chain is built from TRBV20-1 and TRBJ2-5, with D possibly matching TRBD1 (6 bases). V lost 6 bases and J 3 bases, leaving 20 bases between the germline ends. Germline lookup yields CDR1 DFQATT and CDR2 SNEGSKA (reference sequence). The CDR3 runs to 15 residues. The CDR3 DNA sequence: TGCAGTGCCTACCGGGACACCCCGCGAAAAGAGACCCAGTACTTC. Protein: CSAYRDTPRKETQYF.

The table lists this clonotype with a count of one. The chain couples TRBV19 to TRBJ1-5; D is perhaps TRBD1 (6 bases). This CDR3 region has 16 residues. Trimming took 6 bases from V and 2 from J, leaving 17 bases between them. CDR1 is LNHDA and CDR2 is SQIVND in the germline V gene (reference sequence). Here the CDR3 reads CASSITSRGGNQPQHF. CDR3 coding DNA: TGTGCCAGTAGCATAACTAGCAGGGGTGGCAATCAGCCCCAGCATTTT.

This clonotype was observed at least ten times. V usage is TRBV9 and J usage is TRBJ2-2; 9 positions agree with TRBD2. After removal of 4 bases from V and 2 bases from J, the junction contained 6 bases not matched to a gene. This CDR3 has 16 amino acids. From germline, CDR1 is SGDLS and CDR2 YYNGEE. The CDR3 sequence is CASSPPSGTNTGELFF. As DNA, the CDR3 is TGTGCCAGCAGCCCCCCTAGCGGGACAAACACCGGGGAGCTGTTTTTT. The variable domain in full, with the rest retrieved from reference TRBV9 and TRBJ2-2, is DSGVTQTPKHLITATGQRVTLRCSPRSGDLSVYWYQQSLDQGLQFLIQYYNGEERAKGNILERFSAQQFPDLHSELNLSSLELGDSALYFCASSPPSGTNTGELFFGEGSRLTVL.

The rearrangement links TRBV7-2 to TRBJ1-6; no firm D call. CDR1 is SGHTA and CDR2 is FQGNSA in the germline V gene. Between the trimmed V and J ends, which lost 1 base and 6 bases, there was a span of 10 bases. CDR3 size: 15 residues. The CDR3 loop is CASSLEGRANSPLHF. Here the CDR3 DNA reads TGTGCCAGCAGCTTAGAGGGCAGAGCTAATTCACCCCTCCACTTT. Supplemented by reference TRBV7-2 and TRBJ1-6, the full variable domain reads GAGVSQSPSNKVTEKGKDVELRCDPISGHTALYWYRQSLGQGLEFLIYFQGNSAPDKSGLPSDRFSAERTGGSVSTLTIQRTQQEDSAVYLCASSLEGRANSPLHFGNGTRLTVT.

V and J are TRBV25-1 and TRBJ1-1; TRBD1 agrees at 7 bases. With V trimmed by 3 bases and J by 1 base, 2 bases remained unmatched. CDR3 size: 14 residues. Germline CDR1 MGHDK, CDR2 SYGVNS. CDR3 sequence: CASSDRTGNTEAFF. DNA of the CDR3: TGTGCCAGCAGTGATCGGACAGGGAACACTGAAGCTTTCTTT.

The chain combines TRBV24-1 with TRBJ2-7; D may be TRBD2 (5 bases). With 1 base removed from V and 1 base from J, the gap between germline ends came to 19 bases. The germline gives CDR1 KGHDR, CDR2 SFDVKD. The CDR3 loop spans 18 amino acids. The DNA of the CDR3 is TGTGCCACCAGTGATTTCTGGCCTAGCACAAGGGATTCCTACGAGCAGTACTTC. It specifies CATSDFWPSTRDSYEQYF.

In this sample, this clonotype turned up many times. The chain combines TRBV5-1 with TRBJ2-7; no definite D call. The germline V gene has CDR1 SGHRS and CDR2 YFSETQ. Trimming took 0 bases from V and 3 from J, leaving 16 bases between them. The CDR3 totals 16 residues. The CDR3 is CASSLVGSGPNYEQYF. The CDR3 bases are TGCGCCAGCAGCTTGGTAGGGTCCGGGCCGAACTACGAGCAGTACTTC. Full variable domain (missing parts from reference TRBV5-1 and TRBJ2-7): KAGVTQTPRYLIKTRGQQVTLSCSPISGHRSVSWYQQTPGQGLQFLFEYFSETQRNKGNFPGRFSGRQFSNSRSEMNVSTLELGDSALYLCASSLVGSGPNYEQYFGPGTRLTVT.

This clonotype was observed a single time. V and J are TRBV7-9 and TRBJ2-7, with 12 bases identical to TRBD2. V lost 6 bases to trimming and J lost 6 bases; unmatched junction nucleotides: 9. This CDR3 contains 15 residues. Germline CDR1 reads SEHNR; CDR2 reads FQNEAQ (reference sequence). The CDR3 coding sequence is TGTGCCAGCAGTCCAAGGACTAGCGGGACTCTCGAGCAGTACTTC. It is translated as CASSPRTSGTLEQYF.

The V and J genes are TRBV10-3 and TRBJ2-7; 7 bases match TRBD1. Per germline, CDR1 ENHRY and CDR2 SYGVKD. The ends lost 0 bases at V and 4 bases at J; junction bases unmatched: 6. The CDR3 is made up of 15 amino acids. The CDR3 DNA is TGTGCCATCAGTGAGTCGGAACAGGGGAAATACGAGCAGTACTTC. Translating gives CAISESEQGKYEQYF.

This clonotype was seen a few times. J is TRBJ1-1 and V is TRBV7-9; the match to TRBD1 covers 10 bases. V dropped 5 bases and J dropped 4; count of bases not matched to a gene: 7. The CDR3 has 15 residues. Per germline, CDR1 SEHNR and CDR2 FQNEAQ (reference sequence). The CDR3 loop is CASSPQTGGGTEAFF. CDR3 nucleotides: TGTGCCAGCAGCCCCCAGACAGGGGGCGGCACTGAAGCTTTCTTT.

The chain carries TRBV7-3 and TRBJ1-5; D gene ambiguous. The CDR3 is 13 residues long. V lost 3 bases, J lost 3 bases, and 6 bases lay in between. The V gene's germline CDR1 is SGHTA and CDR2 FQGTGA. This chain's CDR3 is CASSFTLNQPQHF. CDR3 nucleotide sequence: TGTGCCAGCAGCTTTACCCTCAATCAGCCCCAGCATTTT.

The chain combines TRBV6-6 with TRBJ1-2; 10 nucleotides agree with TRBD1. CDR1 MNHNY and CDR2 SVGAGI come from the germline V gene (reference sequence). The V gene end was trimmed by 5 bases and the J gene end by 3 bases; junction bases not matched to a gene: 3. The CDR3 spans 14 residues. The CDR3 region is CASSGTGDDYGYTF. In DNA form, the CDR3 reads TGTGCCAGCAGTGGGACAGGGGACGACTATGGCTACACCTTC.

A single count supports this clonotype. The genes are TRBV2 and TRBJ1-1, with TRBD1 as a possible D gene (6 bases). The CDR3 loop spans 15 amino acids. The germline CDR1 and CDR2 sequences are SNHLY and FYNNEI. V was cut by 2 bases and J by 4 bases, with 14 bases left in between. CDR3 DNA: TGTGCCAGCAGTGAACCATCAGGGGCTCGCACTGAAGCTTTCTTT. Its translation is CASSEPSGARTEAFF.

CDR3 amino acids: CSAHRGSSVLETQYF. The CDR3 DNA follows: TGCAGTGCTCACCGCGGGTCTAGCGTCTTGGAGACCCAGTACTTC. The chain couples TRBV20-1 to TRBJ2-5; D might be TRBD2 (6 bases). Trimming stripped 5 bases from V and 5 bases from J, with 21 bases between. This CDR3 has 15 amino acids. Germline values: CDR1 DFQATT, CDR2 SNEGSKA (reference sequence).

This clonotype was recorded many times. The chain uses TRBV7-2 and TRBJ2-7; no reliable D call. V was shortened by 1 base and J by 3 bases, with 10 bases between the two germline ends. Germline CDR1 reads SGHTA; CDR2 reads FQGNSA. The CDR3 consists of 14 residues. The CDR3 nucleotides are TGTGCCAGCAGCTTAGAGGTTGGTGGCTACGAGCAGTACTTC. Its protein is CASSLEVGGYEQYF.

The V gene is TRBV24-1, the J gene TRBJ1-2; a weak D match, TRBD1 (5 bases). CDR1 is KGHDR and CDR2 is SFDVKD in the germline V gene. The V end was cut by 3 bases, the J end by 2 bases, with 9 bases between. This CDR3 has 14 residues. The CDR3 protein is CATSDAGRNYGYTF. In DNA, the CDR3 is TGTGCCACCAGTGATGCGGGACGGAACTATGGCTACACCTTC.

V usage is TRBV2 and J usage is TRBJ2-7, with D possibly being TRBD1 (6 bases). The CDR3 is made up of 12 amino acids. The V gene's germline CDR1 is SNHLY and CDR2 FYNNEI. V lost 8 bases and J lost 0, with 8 bases in between. As DNA, the CDR3 is TGTGCCAGCGGGGACACCTCCTACGAGCAGTACTTC. As protein: CASGDTSYEQYF.

The chain couples TRBV19 to TRBJ1-5; D uncertain. Germline loops: CDR1 LNHDA, CDR2 SQIVND (reference sequence). The CDR3 contains 13 residues. Trimming took off 4 bases at V and 5 bases at J, with 9 bases between the two ends. The CDR3 DNA follows: TGTGCCAGTAGTAGAGGCCATGATCAGCCCCAGCATTTT. Amino acid sequence: CASSRGHDQPQHF.

The sample holds many counts of this clonotype. The chain couples TRBV2 to TRBJ1-5; no definite D call. Trimming stripped 8 bases from V and 0 bases from J, with 5 bases between. CDR3 length: 12 residues. From germline, CDR1 is SNHLY and CDR2 FYNNEI. The DNA of the CDR3 is TGTGCCAGCCAGTATAGCAATCAGCCCCAGCATTTT. Amino acids: CASQYSNQPQHF.

The gene calls are TRBV10-3 and TRBJ1-5; 9 bases are a match to TRBD1. Germline loops: CDR1 ENHRY, CDR2 SYGVKD. This CDR3 is 17 amino acids long. V trimming: 3 bases; J trimming: 5 bases; junction bases outside the gene matches: 11. The CDR3: CAISELGTGREHQPQHF. In DNA, the CDR3 is TGTGCCATCAGTGAACTGGGGACAGGGAGGGAGCATCAGCCCCAGCATTTT.

The V call is TRBV2, the J call TRBJ1-4, with D maybe TRBD1 (5 bases). Germline V gene sequence: CDR1 SNHLY, CDR2 FYNNEI. The CDR3 runs to 12 residues. The V end was cut by 7 bases, the J end by 8 bases, with 11 bases between. The CDR3 loop reads CASNMEGEKLFF. CDR3 nucleotide sequence: TGTGCCAGCAATATGGAGGGGGAAAAACTGTTTTTT.

This clonotype came up once. This chain connects TRBV29-1 to TRBJ2-7; no clear D. CDR1 is SQVTM, CDR2 ANQGSEA, per germline. The CDR3 is made up of 11 amino acids. V was trimmed by 2 bases and J by 2 bases, leaving 4 bases between them. The CDR3 DNA follows: TGCAGCGTTGAACATACCTACGAGCAGTACTTC. Translation gives CSVEHTYEQYF.

The V gene is TRBV11-3, the J gene TRBJ2-7; TRBD2 might be the D (5 bases). V lost 1 base and J 0 bases, leaving 7 bases between the germline ends. CDR3 length equals 14 residues. Germline CDR1 is SGHNT and CDR2 is YENEEA. The CDR3, as DNA: TGTGCCAGCAGCTTAGTAGCGACCTCCTACGAGCAGTACTTC. Protein: CASSLVATSYEQYF.

This chain uses TRBV29-1 with TRBJ2-5, with TRBD1 as a possible D gene (6 bases). The J call is doubtful: the DNA matches TRBJ2-7 better. The CDR3 consists of 13 residues. Germline V gene lookup returns CDR1 SQVTM and CDR2 ANQGSEA. CDR3: CSVLKSAGVEQYF. Written as DNA, the CDR3 is TGCAGCGTCTTGAAATCGGCAGGGGTCGAGCAGTACTTC.

This clonotype appeared a single time. V usage is TRBV19 and J usage is TRBJ1-1, with 7 bases identical to TRBD1. With V trimmed by 9 bases and J by 1 base, 14 bases remained unmatched. CDR3 length equals 16 residues. Germline V gene sequence: CDR1 LNHDA, CDR2 SQIVND (reference sequence). Here the CDR3 DNA reads TGTGCCAGCAGTTTAGACAGGGTGAAGGGGAACACTGAAGCTTTCTTT. Translated, it gives CASSLDRVKGNTEAFF.